The 29 T cell receptor beta chains below all came from one sample that was sequenced in a study of T cell responses to AZD1222 COVID-19 vaccine. Generated by immunoSEQ multiplex PCR, the TCRdb table keeps only in-frame clones and is missing some. Here the sample spans about 120,000 clones, just over 85% being singletons. This sample comprised peripheral blood, obtained on day 0 of AZD1222 vaccination. The receptors originated from an adult in good health.

This clone was counted a few times. The CDR3 nucleotides read TGTGCCAGCAGGCGAACCGGAGGGACTGAAGCTTTCTTT. This translates into CASRRTGGTEAFF. The chain couples TRBV27 to TRBJ1-1; D is undetermined. This CDR3 spans 13 amino acids. The V end lost 6 bases, the J end lost 5 bases, and 13 bases lay between the germline ends. Germline V lookup: CDR1 MNHEY, CDR2 SMNVEV (reference sequence).

Remarks on this clone: The junction and the germline gene differ at one end; a read error may be behind it. V usage is TRBV12-3 or TRBV12-4 and J usage is TRBJ1-1; D unresolved. The CDR3 is 13 residues long. The CDR3 reads CASILSLNTEAFF. CDR3 in DNA: TGTGCCAGCATTTTAAGCTTGAACACTGAAGCTTTCTTT.

The J gene is TRBJ2-7, the V gene TRBV4-1, with 8 nucleotides matching TRBD2. The CDR3 covers 16 residues. The germline V gene encodes CDR1 MGHRA and CDR2 YSYEKL. Losses at the gene ends were 4 bases for V and 3 bases for J; bases not matched to a gene: 11. CDR3 DNA sequence: TGCGCCAGCAGCCGCTCTGGGGGGACTAGAGGCTACGAGCAGTACTTC. The encoded protein is CASSRSGGTRGYEQYF.

V gene TRBV24-1 combines with J gene TRBJ2-1, with D hard to call. Germline V CDR1 and CDR2: KGHDR, SFDVKD. V shed 9 bases and J shed 9 bases, with 14 bases lying between them. The CDR3 runs to 12 residues. CDR3 bases: TGTGCCACCTTGGATGGGGTCGGTGAGCAGTTCTTC. It yields the protein CATLDGVGEQFF.

V is TRBV9 and J is TRBJ2-3; D is unclear. V lost 0 bases to trimming and J lost 3 bases, with 8 bases between them. The CDR3 extends over 14 amino acids. The germline gives CDR1 SGDLS, CDR2 YYNGEE. The CDR3 here is CASSVGKWTDTQYF. The CDR3 DNA reads TGTGCCAGCAGCGTAGGGAAGTGGACAGATACGCAGTATTTT.

The chain has TRBV14 and TRBJ2-2, with D unclear. V lost 5 bases and J 5 bases, leaving 6 bases between the germline ends. The germline V gene encodes CDR1 SGHDN and CDR2 FVKESK. CDR3 length equals 12 residues. The CDR3 here is CASSVRTGELFF. Here the CDR3 DNA reads TGTGCCAGCAGCGTCCGAACCGGGGAGCTGTTTTTT.

The CDR3 DNA sequence: TGTGCCAGCAGATTTGGGACAGGGGAGATGTACGAGCAGTACTTC. Residues: CASRFGTGEMYEQYF. The rearrangement uses TRBV2 and TRBJ2-7, with 10 bases matching TRBD1. CDR1 is SNHLY, CDR2 FYNNEI, per germline. The CDR3 length is 15 residues. V trimming: 6 bases; J trimming: 4 bases; junction bases outside the gene matches: 9.

This clone was counted once. The chain is built from TRBV3-1 (or the pseudogene TRBV3-2) and TRBJ2-3, with a possible D match to TRBD2 (6 bases). V was pared by 5 bases and J by 5 bases, with 20 bases between. The germline gives CDR1 LGHDT, CDR2 YNNKEL (reference sequence). The CDR3 length is 16 residues. The CDR3, as DNA: TGTGCCAGCAGCAGTCCTCGGGGCGGGACCGGAGATACGCAGTATTTT. This translates into CASSSPRGGTGDTQYF.

The J gene is TRBJ1-6, the V gene TRBV19; 7 bases match TRBD1. CDR1 and CDR2 (germline): LNHDA, SQIVND (reference sequence). The CDR3 is made up of 14 amino acids. J gave up 7 bases and V 3 bases, and 3 bases lay outside the gene matches. CDR3: CASSMTGTNSPLHF. The CDR3 DNA sequence: TGTGCCAGTAGTATGACAGGGACCAATTCACCCCTCCACTTT.

The V gene is TRBV11-2, the J gene TRBJ1-6; D is perhaps TRBD1 (5 bases). This CDR3 spans 14 amino acids. The V gene's germline CDR1 is SGHAT and CDR2 FQNNGV. The ends were cut back, 5 bases at V and 7 bases at J, with 12 bases in the middle. DNA for the CDR3: TGTGCCAGCAGCCCCCCGGGGCCGAATTCACCCCTCCACTTT. It codes for CASSPPGPNSPLHF.

The rearrangement uses TRBV19 and TRBJ1-5; 8 bases agree with TRBD1. Per the germline V gene, CDR1 is LNHDA and CDR2 is SQIVND (reference sequence). CDR3 length: 16 amino acids. J gave up 6 bases and V 2 bases, and 9 bases lay outside the gene matches. The CDR3 nucleotides are TGTGCCAGTAGTATACTGCCCGGACAGGGCGCTCAGCCCCAGCATTTT. As protein: CASSILPGQGAQPQHF.

The chain has TRBV4-1 and TRBJ1-2, with TRBD1 matching over 8 bases. With 1 base clipped from V and 7 bases from J, the junction kept 11 bases outside the gene matches. Germline V CDR1 and CDR2: MGHRA, YSYEKL. This CDR3 has 16 amino acids. In DNA form, the CDR3 reads TGCGCCAGCAGCCAAGCGATCAGCTTGGACAGGGCTGGCTACACCTTC. Residues: CASSQAISLDRAGYTF.

The genes are TRBV5-4 and TRBJ2-7; D might be TRBD1 or TRBD2, each matching 6 bases. Germline V gene sequence: CDR1 SGHNT, CDR2 YYREEE (reference sequence). The CDR3 spans 17 residues. The V gene lost 4 bases and the J gene lost 2 bases, with 22 bases spanning the gap. As DNA, the CDR3 is TGTGCCAGCAGCCCAGGGAGGACAGTCCGAACGCCCTACGAGCAGTACTTC. Translated, it gives CASSPGRTVRTPYEQYF.

The chain uses TRBV7-8 and TRBJ2-1; D unclear. Germline V gene sequence: CDR1 SGHVS, CDR2 FQNEAQ. The CDR3 has 12 residues. V was pared by 5 bases and J by 10 bases, with 12 bases between. As DNA, the CDR3 is TGTGCCAGCAGCCCCTCGAGAATCGAGCAGTTCTTC. Translated: CASSPSRIEQFF.

This chain uses TRBV2 with TRBJ1-6; 9 bases agree with TRBD1. CDR1 and CDR2 from the germline V gene are SNHLY and FYNNEI. The V gene end was trimmed by 8 bases and the J gene end by 8 bases; junction bases not matched to a gene: 4. The CDR3 sequence is 13 residues long. This CDR3 is CASHRDRDSPLHF. The CDR3 DNA sequence: TGTGCCAGCCACCGGGACAGGGATTCACCCCTCCACTTT.

V usage is TRBV7-9 and J usage is TRBJ2-5; the D is unclear. The CDR3 is 16 residues long. The V end was cut by 5 bases, the J end by 2 bases, with 18 bases between. Germline V gene sequence: CDR1 SEHNR, CDR2 FQNEAQ (reference sequence). CDR3 nucleotides: TGTGCCAGCAGCCGAGGCCCCGATGTCCGTCAAGAGACCCAGTACTTC. It encodes CASSRGPDVRQETQYF.

V gene TRBV4-1 combines with J gene TRBJ1-4, with 7 bases fitting TRBD1. Germline trimming cut 0 bases from V and 4 bases from J; bases unmatched to any gene: 2. This CDR3 has 15 residues. Per germline, CDR1 MGHRA and CDR2 YSYEKL. The CDR3 is CASSQDRDSNEKLFF. DNA for the CDR3: TGCGCCAGCAGCCAAGATCGGGACAGTAATGAAAAACTGTTTTTT.

This CDR3 is CASSEAPRSYTF. The CDR3 bases are TGTGCCAGCAGTGAGGCCCCGCGGAGCTACACCTTC. The chain has TRBV2 and TRBJ1-2; D uncertain. The CDR3 contains 12 residues. Germline CDR1 SNHLY, CDR2 FYNNEI. Between the trimmed V and J ends, which lost 3 bases and 9 bases, there was a span of 11 bases. The full variable domain, rest sourced from reference TRBV2 and TRBJ1-2, is EPEVTQTPSHQVTQMGQEVILRCVPISNHLYFYWYRQILGQKVEFLVSFYNNEISEKSEIFDDQFSVERPDGSNFTLKIRSTKLEDSAMYFCASSEAPRSYTFGSGTRLTVV.

J is TRBJ2-2 and V is TRBV12-3 or TRBV12-4; no firm D call. The CDR3 runs to 13 residues. V shed 3 bases and J shed 2 bases, with 4 bases lying between them. CDR3 DNA: TGTGCCAGCAGTTTTTCTAACACCGGGGAGCTGTTTTTT. Its translation: CASSFSNTGELFF.

The rearrangement uses TRBV28 and TRBJ2-3, with unresolved D. V was shortened by 3 bases and J by 5 bases, with 15 bases between the two germline ends. This CDR3 contains 15 residues. Germline CDR1 reads MDHEN; CDR2 reads SYDVKM. CDR3 sequence reads: CASSFLGPLGDTQYF. The CDR3 DNA reads as TGTGCCAGCAGTTTTCTAGGGCCCCTAGGAGATACGCAGTATTTT.

This clone is a singleton in its sample. The J gene is TRBJ2-3, the V gene TRBV7-3; no clear D. V lost 6 bases and J 9 bases, leaving 13 bases between the germline ends. The CDR3 sequence is 12 residues long. Per the germline V gene, CDR1 is SGHTA and CDR2 is FQGTGA. CDR3 in amino acids: CASSLPGSTQYF. The CDR3 coding sequence is TGTGCCAGCAGTTTACCCGGATCGACGCAGTATTTT.

This clone was seen a few times. This rearrangement joins TRBV4-1 to TRBJ2-7, with D unclear. The CDR3 totals 16 residues. With 0 bases removed from V and 0 bases from J, the gap between germline ends came to 12 bases. Germline CDR1 reads MGHRA; CDR2 reads YSYEKL. The CDR3 DNA reads as TGCGCCAGCAGCCAAGATCGCACTTCTCCCTCCTACGAGCAGTACTTC. Protein sequence: CASSQDRTSPSYEQYF.

The rearrangement links TRBV6-5 to TRBJ1-4, with D perhaps matching TRBD1 (5 bases). Germline V lookup: CDR1 MNHEY, CDR2 SVGAGI. The CDR3 sequence is 16 residues long. V was pared by 0 bases and J by 2 bases, with 10 bases between. The CDR3 DNA reads TGTGCCAGCAGTTACTCCCCCAGGGCTACTAATGAAAAACTGTTTTTT. This encodes CASSYSPRATNEKLFF.

The CDR3 DNA is TGTGCCAGCAGTGAATTGGTCCGGGGGACCGCTTTCTTT. Encoded protein: CASSELVRGTAFF. This chain uses TRBV6-1 with TRBJ1-1, with D perhaps TRBD1 (5 bases). CDR1 and CDR2 from the germline V gene are MNHNS and SASEGT. This CDR3 has 13 residues. Trimming cost V 2 bases and J 11 bases, with 15 bases left between them.

The chain is built from TRBV24-1 and TRBJ1-2; 7 bases align to TRBD1. The CDR3 has 14 residues. Germline values: CDR1 KGHDR, CDR2 SFDVKD. Trimming removed 2 bases from V and 4 bases from J; junction bases left unmatched: 3. The CDR3 DNA sequence: TGTGCCACCAGTGATTCCCGACAGGGCTATGGCTACACCTTC. Translating it yields CATSDSRQGYGYTF.

In this sample, this clone turned up a few times. The CDR3 DNA is TGCGCCAGCAGCTTAGCGGGGAACTCCTACAATGAGCAGTTCTTC. Translation gives CASSLAGNSYNEQFF. The rearrangement links TRBV5-1 to TRBJ2-1; 7 bases align to TRBD2. The CDR3 covers 15 residues. Germline loops: CDR1 SGHRS, CDR2 YFSETQ. V dropped 2 bases and J dropped 0; count of bases not matched to a gene: 2.

The chain links TRBV19 to TRBJ2-1; TRBD1 aligns across 8 bases. This CDR3 is built from 14 residues. The V gene's germline CDR1 is LNHDA and CDR2 SQIVND (reference sequence). Trimming cost V 6 bases and J 5 bases; bases outside gene matches: 6. CDR3 loop: CASSGAGGHNEQFF. The CDR3 DNA follows: TGTGCCAGTAGCGGGGCAGGGGGCCACAATGAGCAGTTCTTC.

The rearrangement uses TRBV28 and TRBJ1-1; 7 bases map to TRBD1. The CDR3 contains 14 residues. Trimming cost V 6 bases and J 3 bases; bases outside gene matches: 7. Germline V gene data show CDR1 as MDHEN and CDR2 as SYDVKM. CDR3 amino acids: CASRSPTGYTEAFF. DNA of the CDR3: TGTGCCAGCAGATCTCCGACAGGGTACACTGAAGCTTTCTTT.

CDR3 sequence reads: CASSPDAEGGTDTQYF. CDR3 nucleotides: TGTGCCAGCAGCCCCGACGCGGAAGGGGGTACAGATACGCAGTATTTT. This sequence joins TRBV7-6 and TRBJ2-3; perhaps TRBD1 as D (6 bases). Germline values: CDR1 SGHVS, CDR2 FNYEAQ. The CDR3 is 16 residues long. The germline V and J ends were trimmed by 5 bases and 3 bases, with 18 bases remaining between them.